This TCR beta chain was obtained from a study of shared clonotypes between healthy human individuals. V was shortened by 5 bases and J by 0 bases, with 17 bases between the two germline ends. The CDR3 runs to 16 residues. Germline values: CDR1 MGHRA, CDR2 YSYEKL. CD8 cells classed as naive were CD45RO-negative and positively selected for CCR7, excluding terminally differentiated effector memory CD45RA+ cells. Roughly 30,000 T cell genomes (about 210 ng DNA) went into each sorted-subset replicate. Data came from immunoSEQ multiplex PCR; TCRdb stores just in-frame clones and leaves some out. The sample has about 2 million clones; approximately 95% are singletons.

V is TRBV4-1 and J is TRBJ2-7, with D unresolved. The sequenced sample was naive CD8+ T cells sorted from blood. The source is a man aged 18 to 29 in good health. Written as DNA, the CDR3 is TGCGCCAGCAGCTTCGAGTCCGTCAGAAGCTCCTACGAGCAGTACTTC. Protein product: CASSFESVRSSYEQYF.